The entry below gives a single T cell receptor beta chain sequence along with its context. Its antigen is currently unknown. Data came from immunoSEQ multiplex PCR; TCRdb stores just in-frame clones and leaves some out. The repertoire holds approximately 81,000 clones, with roughly 91% as singletons. This CDR3 contains 13 residues. The V and J ends lost 7 bases and 5 bases respectively, with 12 bases between them. Germline V gene sequence: CDR1 MDHEN, CDR2 SYDVKM. The source of the sample is a study of Tregs in tolerant kidney transplant recipients. Study-level points and caveats: Activated donor B cell expansion appeared to reveal the most relevant donor-specific TCRbeta repertoire. Tolerant patients' donor-specific Tregs expanded beyond overall Tregs, suggesting antigen-driven growth.

Recipients received nonmyeloablative bone marrow transplants from related graft donors, with transient mixed chimerism. CD4+CD25+CD127- Tregs, CD4+CD25- non-Tregs, CD4 and CD8 cells were sorted. Sequenced here: CD4+ T cells from blood (PBMCs), sampled 24 months after the transplant. This chain connects TRBV28 to TRBJ1-5; maybe TRBD1 (5 bases). The clonotype comes from a human patient who received a combined kidney and bone marrow transplant. A share of the T cells may be of graft donor origin. CDR3 sequence: CASTQGGYQPQHF. The DNA for the CDR3 is TGTGCCAGCACCCAGGGCGGTTATCAGCCCCAGCATTTT. Full variable domain (rest looked up from reference TRBV28 and TRBJ1-5): DVKVTQSSRYLVKRTGEKVFLECVQDMDHENMFWYRQDPGLGLRLIYFSYDVKMKEKGDIPEGYSVSREKKERFSLILESASTNQTSMYLCASTQGGYQPQHFGDGTRLSIL.